What follows are 25 T cell receptor beta chains derived from one specimen sequenced in a study of T cells after yellow fever vaccination. TCRdb passed the 5' RACE reads through MiXCR, listing each CDR3 protein once. The sample shows approximately 610,000 distinct CDR3 sequences, roughly a sixth of them seen only once. The sequencing here drew on PBMCs, taken around 5 days after the first yellow fever vaccination. Receptor source: a man younger than 35 who received the YFV17D yellow fever vaccine.

This clonotype appeared a few times. The chain employs TRBV5-4 and TRBJ1-1; no clear D. The germline V gene encodes CDR1 SGHNT and CDR2 YYREEE (reference sequence). The CDR3 extends over 16 amino acids. Trimming removed 2 bases at V and 0 bases at J, with 14 bases between. The CDR3 coding sequence is TGTGCCAGCAGCTTTGTCCCAAGCCCTATGAACACTGAAGCTTTCTTT. This codes for CASSFVPSPMNTEAFF.

The chain recombines TRBV27 with TRBJ1-5, with D unresolved. V dropped 2 bases and J dropped 1 base, with 12 bases sitting between them. The germline V gene has CDR1 MNHEY and CDR2 SMNVEV (reference sequence). The CDR3 runs to 16 residues. CDR3 DNA sequence: TGTGCCAGCAGTTTAGATCCTTATGGGAGCAATCAGCCCCAGCATTTT. Its protein product is CASSLDPYGSNQPQHF.

The DNA for the CDR3 is TGTGCCATCATAAATCAGCCCCAGCATTTT. Its protein product is CAIINQPQHF. The gene calls are TRBV10-3 and TRBJ1-5; D is ambiguous. The CDR3 extends over 10 amino acids. Deletions cut 7 bases from V and 4 bases from J, with 2 bases between. Looked up from germline, CDR1 is ENHRY and CDR2 is SYGVKD.

The V call is TRBV9, the J call TRBJ2-5; D gene unclear. The germline V and J ends were trimmed by 0 bases and 5 bases, with 20 bases remaining between them. The CDR3 consists of 17 residues. CDR1 SGDLS and CDR2 YYNGEE come from the germline V gene. In nucleotides, the CDR3 is TGTGCCAGCAGCGTAGGCTCCTCTGGGGATTGGGTGGAGACCCAGTACTTC. Translation: CASSVGSSGDWVETQYF.

The V and J genes are TRBV7-2 and TRBJ2-7, with TRBD2 as a possible D gene (7 bases). Trimming removed 2 bases at V and 4 bases at J, with 15 bases between. CDR3 length: 15 amino acids. Germline assignment: CDR1 SGHTA and CDR2 FQGNSA. CDR3: CASSLRGGGGYEQYV. The CDR3 DNA is TGTGCCAGCAGCTTAAGGGGGGGTGGGGGATACGAGCAGTACGTC.

The chain recombines TRBV21-1 with TRBJ2-7; the table's TRBD1 call for D was not verified on the DNA. TRBV21-1 is marked as a pseudogene. The CDR3 spans 14 residues. The CDR3 DNA reads as TGTGCCACCCTGTTTGAAGGGTTGGTCCACGAGCAGTACGTC. Translating it yields CATLFEGLVHEQYV.

In its sample, this clonotype was seen many times. This CDR3 reads CASSSTGYTGELFF. The CDR3 DNA reads as TGTGCCAGCAGCTCGACAGGCTACACCGGGGAGCTGTTTTTT. This chain connects TRBV7-3 to TRBJ2-2; D perhaps matches TRBD1 (6 bases). Trimming removed 4 bases at V and 3 bases at J, with 9 bases between. The CDR3 loop spans 14 amino acids. Germline V gene data show CDR1 as SGHTA and CDR2 as FQGTGA.

This clonotype was seen ten or more times. The gene calls are TRBV29-1 and TRBJ1-4, with D tentatively TRBD1 (6 bases). This CDR3 comprises 12 residues. V lost 7 bases and J 6 bases, leaving 12 bases between the germline ends. Germline CDR1 and CDR2: SQVTM and ANQGSEA. The CDR3, as DNA: TGCAGCGCTCGGGGGGCCGATGAAAAACTGTTTTTT. This codes for CSARGADEKLFF.

V gene TRBV20-1 combines with J gene TRBJ2-7; D might be TRBD1 or TRBD2, each matching 5 bases. The CDR3 extends over 16 amino acids. Trimming stripped 0 bases from V and 7 bases from J, with 22 bases between. CDR1 is DFQATT and CDR2 is SNEGSKA in the germline V gene (reference sequence). The CDR3 DNA sequence: TGCAGTGCTAGAGAGGTCGGCGGCCAGGGACCGGGGGAGCAGTACTTC. This sequence encodes CSAREVGGQGPGEQYF.

The genes are TRBV7-9 and TRBJ2-3; possibly TRBD1 for D (5 bases). Germline CDR1 and CDR2: SEHNR and FQNEAQ (reference sequence). Trimming removed 1 base from V and 2 bases from J, with 7 bases in between. The CDR3 is 14 residues long. The CDR3 DNA reads TGTGCCAGCAGCTTAGGACAGCTCACAGATACGCAGTATTTT. It yields the protein CASSLGQLTDTQYF.

The V and J genes are TRBV7-8 and TRBJ2-2; D remains unclear. Trimming removed 3 bases from V and 0 bases from J, with 11 bases in between. CDR1 and CDR2 (germline): SGHVS, FQNEAQ. This CDR3 is built from 16 residues. The DNA for the CDR3 is TGTGCCAGCAGCTTTGCGACGCCCGCGAACACCGGGGAGCTGTTTTTT. Translating gives CASSFATPANTGELFF.

This clonotype came up a few times. The chain recombines TRBV28 with TRBJ2-1; a possible D gene is TRBD1 (5 bases). The CDR3 contains 14 residues. The germline V gene has CDR1 MDHEN and CDR2 SYDVKM. With 5 bases removed from V and 8 bases from J, the gap between germline ends came to 16 bases. The CDR3 DNA reads as TGTGCCAGCAGTGGGCCCTCCCTAGGGGATGAGCAGTTCTTC. The encoded protein is CASSGPSLGDEQFF.

This clonotype came up a few times. This chain links TRBV7-9 with TRBJ1-1, with TRBD1 as a possible D gene (6 bases). Germline values: CDR1 SEHNR, CDR2 FQNEAQ (reference sequence). This CDR3 is built from 14 residues. V was clipped by 4 bases and J by 5 bases, with 14 bases between them. CDR3 protein: CASSSWTEGTEAFF. The CDR3 coding sequence is TGTGCCAGCAGCTCCTGGACAGAAGGGACTGAAGCTTTCTTT.

This clonotype turned up a few times. The chain joins TRBV5-1 to TRBJ2-7, with 8 nucleotides matching TRBD2. This CDR3 has 15 amino acids. Germline loops: CDR1 SGHRS, CDR2 YFSETQ. J lost 2 bases, V lost 0 bases, and 4 bases had no gene match. The CDR3 loop reads CASSLVLAGAYEQYF. Written as DNA, the CDR3 is TGCGCCAGCAGCTTGGTCCTAGCGGGTGCCTACGAGCAGTACTTC.

This chain joins TRBV18 and TRBJ1-1; unclear D gene. Trimming removed 4 bases from V and 1 base from J, with 10 bases in between. The V gene's germline CDR1 is KGHSH and CDR2 LQKENI. The CDR3 consists of 14 residues. This chain's CDR3 is CASSLGPTNTEAFF. CDR3 in DNA: TGTGCCAGCTCACTTGGACCGACGAACACTGAAGCTTTCTTT.

The chain recombines TRBV14 with TRBJ2-2, with D tentatively TRBD1 or TRBD2 (5 bases each). V shed 4 bases and J shed 4 bases, with 10 bases lying between them. This CDR3 has 14 amino acids. Germline CDR1 reads SGHDN; CDR2 reads FVKESK. The chain's CDR3 is CASSLWGTTGELFF. The CDR3 DNA reads as TGTGCCAGCAGCCTCTGGGGGACCACCGGGGAGCTGTTTTTT.

The chain has TRBV20-1 and TRBJ2-5; 7 nucleotides match TRBD1. The germline V gene encodes CDR1 DFQATT and CDR2 SNEGSKA (reference sequence). This CDR3 has 12 residues. CDR3 region: CSTLTTGETQYF. The CDR3 nucleotides read TGCAGCACCTTGACGACAGGGGAGACCCAGTACTTC.

V is TRBV4-3 and J is TRBJ1-2, with 9 nucleotides matching TRBD1. This CDR3 contains 15 residues. CDR1 LGHNA and CDR2 YSLEER come from the germline V gene. The junction had 8 bases not matched to a gene; V was cut back by 3 bases and J by 6 bases. In nucleotides, the CDR3 is TGCGCCAGCAGCCAGGTTACAGGGGGCGCCGATGGCTACACCTTC. This codes for CASSQVTGGADGYTF.

The chain combines TRBV7-2 with TRBJ2-5, with 8 bases matching TRBD2. The CDR3 length is 14 residues. J gave up 3 bases and V 7 bases, and 7 bases lay outside the gene matches. Germline CDR1 SGHTA, CDR2 FQGNSA. CDR3 protein: CASTPGGGKETQYF. In nucleotides, the CDR3 is TGTGCCAGCACGCCCGGCGGGGGGAAAGAGACCCAGTACTTC. The whole variable domain, remainder taken from reference TRBV7-2 and TRBJ2-5, is GAGVSQSPSNKVTEKGKDVELRCDPISGHTALYWYRQSLGQGLEFLIYFQGNSAPDKSGLPSDRFSAERTGGSVSTLTIQRTQQEDSAVYLCASTPGGGKETQYFGPGTRLLVL.

This clonotype was observed at least ten times. V usage is TRBV7-9 and J usage is TRBJ1-1; 7 nucleotides line up with TRBD1. The CDR3 is made up of 16 amino acids. V was pared by 3 bases and J by 11 bases, with 18 bases of the junction left unmatched. CDR1 and CDR2 from the germline V gene are SEHNR and FQNEAQ (reference sequence). CDR3 DNA: TGTGCCAGCAGCTTTCTATTTCCCACAGGGGTCTTGCTTGCTTTCTTT. Translation: CASSFLFPTGVLLAFF.

This clonotype was observed a handful of times. This rearrangement joins TRBV5-1 to TRBJ1-4; 10 bases align to TRBD1. The length of the CDR3 is 16 residues. The V and J ends lost 0 bases and 7 bases, in that order; junction bases with no gene match: 6. Germline lookup yields CDR1 SGHRS and CDR2 YFSETQ. CDR3: CASSLAGGQGVEKLFF. CDR3 in DNA: TGCGCCAGCAGCTTGGCTGGTGGACAGGGGGTTGAAAAACTGTTTTTT.

There are a few counts of this clonotype. In DNA, the CDR3 is TGTGCCAGCAGCCCCTGGGGGGGCTACGAGCAGTACTTC. It codes for CASSPWGGYEQYF. The J gene is TRBJ2-7, the V gene TRBV7-8, with TRBD2 matching over 7 bases. Per the germline V gene, CDR1 is SGHVS and CDR2 is FQNEAQ. The junction had 4 bases not matched to a gene; V was cut back by 5 bases and J by 3 bases. There are 13 residues in the CDR3.

The J gene is TRBJ2-7, the V gene TRBV6-6; D is uncertain. CDR1 MNHNY and CDR2 SVGAGI come from the germline V gene (reference sequence). The CDR3 is 13 amino acids. Trimming took 0 bases from V and 4 from J, leaving 7 bases between them. CDR3 protein: CASSYSMGYEQYF. CDR3 coding DNA: TGTGCCAGCAGTTACTCGATGGGGTACGAGCAGTACTTC.

This clonotype was counted between two and nine times. The chain is built from TRBV5-1 and TRBJ2-3; 12 bases align to TRBD2. CDR1 is SGHRS and CDR2 is YFSETQ in the germline V gene. The CDR3 spans 18 residues. The V and J ends lost 0 bases and 3 bases, in that order; junction bases with no gene match: 8. This chain's CDR3 is CASSLEASGGASTDTQYF. The CDR3 DNA is TGCGCCAGCAGCTTGGAGGCTAGCGGGGGGGCCAGTACAGATACGCAGTATTTT.

There are a few counts of this clonotype. The V gene is TRBV3-1, the J gene TRBJ2-7, with 10 bases that match TRBD1. J lost 3 bases, V lost 3 bases, and 5 bases had no gene match. The germline gives CDR1 LGHDT, CDR2 YNNKEL (reference sequence). This CDR3 region has 15 residues. This CDR3 is CASSQGTGAIYEQYF. The CDR3 DNA sequence: TGTGCCAGCAGCCAGGGGACAGGGGCGATCTACGAGCAGTACTTC.